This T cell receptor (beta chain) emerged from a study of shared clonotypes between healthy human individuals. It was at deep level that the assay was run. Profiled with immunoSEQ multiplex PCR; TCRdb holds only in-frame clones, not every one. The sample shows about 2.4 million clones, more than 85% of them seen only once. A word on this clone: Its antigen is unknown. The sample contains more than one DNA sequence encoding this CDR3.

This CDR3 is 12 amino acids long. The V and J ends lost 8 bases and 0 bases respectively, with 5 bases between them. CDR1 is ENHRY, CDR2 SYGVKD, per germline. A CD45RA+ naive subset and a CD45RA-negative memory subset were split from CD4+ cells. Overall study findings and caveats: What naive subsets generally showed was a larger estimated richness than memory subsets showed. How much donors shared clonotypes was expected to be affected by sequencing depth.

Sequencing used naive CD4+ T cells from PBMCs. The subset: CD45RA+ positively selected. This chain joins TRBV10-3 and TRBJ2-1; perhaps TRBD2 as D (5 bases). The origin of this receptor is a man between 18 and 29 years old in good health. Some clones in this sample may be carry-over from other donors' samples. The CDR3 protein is CAIRDSYNEQFF. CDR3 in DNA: TGTGCCATCCGGGACTCCTACAATGAGCAGTTCTTC.